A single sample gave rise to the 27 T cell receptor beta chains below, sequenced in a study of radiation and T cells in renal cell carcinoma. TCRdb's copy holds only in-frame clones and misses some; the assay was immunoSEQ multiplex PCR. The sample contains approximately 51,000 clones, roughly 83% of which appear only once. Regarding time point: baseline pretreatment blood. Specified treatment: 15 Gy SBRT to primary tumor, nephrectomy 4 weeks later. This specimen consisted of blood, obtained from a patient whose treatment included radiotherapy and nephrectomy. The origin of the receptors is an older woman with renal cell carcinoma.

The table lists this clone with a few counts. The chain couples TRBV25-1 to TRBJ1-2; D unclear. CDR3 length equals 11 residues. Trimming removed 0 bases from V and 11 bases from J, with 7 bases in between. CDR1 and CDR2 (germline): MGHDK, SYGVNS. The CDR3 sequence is CASSEYREYTF. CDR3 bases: TGTGCCAGCAGTGAATACCGGGAATACACCTTC.

The DNA for the CDR3 is TGTGCCTGGAGTGTACCGACCCCGGACAGGAACATTCAGTACTTC. Its translation: CAWSVPTPDRNIQYF. V and J are TRBV30 and TRBJ2-4; 7 positions match TRBD1. Germline CDR1 reads GTSNPN; CDR2 reads SVGIG (reference sequence). The CDR3 extends over 15 amino acids. V was clipped by 0 bases and J by 7 bases; unmatched bases: 9.

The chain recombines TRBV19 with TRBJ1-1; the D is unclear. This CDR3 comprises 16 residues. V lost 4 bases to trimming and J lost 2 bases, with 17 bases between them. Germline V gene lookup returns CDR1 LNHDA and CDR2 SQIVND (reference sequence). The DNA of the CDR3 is TGTGCCAGTAGTAGACCACCCCGCAACTCAAACACTGAAGCTTTCTTT. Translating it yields CASSRPPRNSNTEAFF.

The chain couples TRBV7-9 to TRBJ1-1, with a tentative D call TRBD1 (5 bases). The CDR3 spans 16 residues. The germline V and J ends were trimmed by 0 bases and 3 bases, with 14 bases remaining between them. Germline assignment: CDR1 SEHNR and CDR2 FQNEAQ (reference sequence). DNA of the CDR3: TGTGCCAGCAGCTTAGCGGAAGGGGCTTGGGACACTGAAGCTTTCTTT. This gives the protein CASSLAEGAWDTEAFF.

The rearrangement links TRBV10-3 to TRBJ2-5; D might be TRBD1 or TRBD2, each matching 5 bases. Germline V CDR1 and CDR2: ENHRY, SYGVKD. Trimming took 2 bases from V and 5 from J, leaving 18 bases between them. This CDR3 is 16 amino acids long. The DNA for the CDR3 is TGTGCCATCAGTGAGCCGAATGAGGGGATAGGGGAGACCCAGTACTTC. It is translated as CAISEPNEGIGETQYF.

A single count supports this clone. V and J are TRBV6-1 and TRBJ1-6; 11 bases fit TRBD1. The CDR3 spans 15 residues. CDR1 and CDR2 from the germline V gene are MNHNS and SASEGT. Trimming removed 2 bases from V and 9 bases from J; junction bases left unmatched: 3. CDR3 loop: CASSESGTGGSPLHF. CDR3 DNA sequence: TGTGCCAGCAGTGAATCCGGGACAGGGGGTTCACCCCTCCACTTT.

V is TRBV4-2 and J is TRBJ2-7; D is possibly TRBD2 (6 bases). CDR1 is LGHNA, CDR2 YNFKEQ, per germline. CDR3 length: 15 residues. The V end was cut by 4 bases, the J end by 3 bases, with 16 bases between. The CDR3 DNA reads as TGTGCCAGCAGCCCGGACTTGGCGGAGGGCTACGAGCAGTACTTC. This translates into CASSPDLAEGYEQYF.

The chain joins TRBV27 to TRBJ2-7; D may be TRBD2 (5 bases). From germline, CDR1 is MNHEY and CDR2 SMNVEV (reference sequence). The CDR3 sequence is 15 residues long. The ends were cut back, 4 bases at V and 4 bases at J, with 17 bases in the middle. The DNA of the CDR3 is TGTGCCAGCAGTTACCAAGGACCGGGCGGGTACGAGCAGTACTTC. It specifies CASSYQGPGGYEQYF.

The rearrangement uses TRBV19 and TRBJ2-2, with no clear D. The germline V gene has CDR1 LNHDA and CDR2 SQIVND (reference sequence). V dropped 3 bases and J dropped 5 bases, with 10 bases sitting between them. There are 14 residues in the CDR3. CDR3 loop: CASSILHGTGELFF. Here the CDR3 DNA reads TGTGCCAGTAGTATTTTACATGGGACCGGGGAGCTGTTTTTT. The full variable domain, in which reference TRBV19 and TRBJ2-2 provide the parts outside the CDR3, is DGGITQSPKYLFRKEGQNVTLSCEQNLNHDAMYWYRQDPGQGLRLIYYSQIVNDFQKGDIAEGYSVSREKKESFPLTVTSAQKNPTAFYLCASSILHGTGELFFGEGSRLTVL.

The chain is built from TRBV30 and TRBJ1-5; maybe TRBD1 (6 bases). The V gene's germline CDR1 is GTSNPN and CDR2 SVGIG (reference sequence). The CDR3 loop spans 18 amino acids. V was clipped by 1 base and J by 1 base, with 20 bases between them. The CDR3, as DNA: TGTGCCTGGAGTGCCGGGACAAGGGGCCCCGCGAGCAATCAGCCCCAGCATTTT. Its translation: CAWSAGTRGPASNQPQHF. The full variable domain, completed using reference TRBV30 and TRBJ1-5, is SQTIHQWPATLVQPVGSPLSLECTVEGTSNPNLYWYRQAAGRGLQLLFYSVGIGQISSEVPQNLSASRPQDRQFILSSKKLLLSDSGFYLCAWSAGTRGPASNQPQHFGDGTRLSIL.

In DNA, the CDR3 is TGTGCCAGCAGCCACATGGATCAGACATTAATCTATGGCTACACCTTC. Translation gives CASSHMDQTLIYGYTF. The V gene is TRBV5-8, the J gene TRBJ1-2, with D unresolved. V was pared by 4 bases and J by 4 bases, with 20 bases between. Germline V gene sequence: CDR1 SGHTS, CDR2 YDEGEE. The CDR3 has 16 residues.

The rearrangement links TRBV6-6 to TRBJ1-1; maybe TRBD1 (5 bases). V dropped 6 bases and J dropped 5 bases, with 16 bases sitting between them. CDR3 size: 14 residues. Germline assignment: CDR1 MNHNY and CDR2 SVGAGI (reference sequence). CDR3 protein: CASRKPGTRTEAFF. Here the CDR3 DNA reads TGTGCCAGCAGAAAGCCCGGGACGAGGACTGAAGCTTTCTTT.

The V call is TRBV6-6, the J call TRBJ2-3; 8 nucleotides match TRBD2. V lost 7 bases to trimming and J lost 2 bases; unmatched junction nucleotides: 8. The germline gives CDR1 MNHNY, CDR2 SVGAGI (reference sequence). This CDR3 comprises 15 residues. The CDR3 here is CASTLSGDYTDTQYF. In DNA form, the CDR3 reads TGTGCCAGCACCCTTAGCGGGGATTACACAGATACGCAGTATTTT.

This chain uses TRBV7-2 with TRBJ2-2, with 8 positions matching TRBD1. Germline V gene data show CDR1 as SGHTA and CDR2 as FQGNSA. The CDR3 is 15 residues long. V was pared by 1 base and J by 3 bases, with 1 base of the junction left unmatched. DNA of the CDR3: TGTGCCAGCAGCTTAGGACAGGGGCACACCGGGGAGCTGTTTTTT. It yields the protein CASSLGQGHTGELFF.

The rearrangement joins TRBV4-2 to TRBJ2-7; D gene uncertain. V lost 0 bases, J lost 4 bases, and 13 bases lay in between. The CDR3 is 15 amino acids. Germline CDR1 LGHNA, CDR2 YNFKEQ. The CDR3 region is CASSQDLQTGYEQYF. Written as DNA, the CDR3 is TGTGCCAGCAGCCAAGATCTTCAGACTGGGTACGAGCAGTACTTC.

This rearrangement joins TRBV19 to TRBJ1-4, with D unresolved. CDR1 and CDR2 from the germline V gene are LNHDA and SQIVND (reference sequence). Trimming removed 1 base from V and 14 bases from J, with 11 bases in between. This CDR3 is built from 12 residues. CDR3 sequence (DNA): TGTGCCAGTAGTATAGGCTACGCGGGGCTGTTTTTT. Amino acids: CASSIGYAGLFF.

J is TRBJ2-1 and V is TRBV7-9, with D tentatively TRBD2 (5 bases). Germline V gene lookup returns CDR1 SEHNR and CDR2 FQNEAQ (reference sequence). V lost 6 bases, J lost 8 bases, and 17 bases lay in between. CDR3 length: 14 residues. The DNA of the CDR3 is TGTGCCAGCAGGGCTAGCAATGAAAGGGATGAGCAGTTCTTC. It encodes CASRASNERDEQFF. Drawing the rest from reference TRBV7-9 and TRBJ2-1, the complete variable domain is DTGVSQNPRHKITKRGQNVTFRCDPISEHNRLYWYRQTLGQGPEFLTYFQNEAQLEKSRLLSDRFSAERPKGSFSTLEIQRTEQGDSAMYLCASRASNERDEQFFGPGTRLTVL.

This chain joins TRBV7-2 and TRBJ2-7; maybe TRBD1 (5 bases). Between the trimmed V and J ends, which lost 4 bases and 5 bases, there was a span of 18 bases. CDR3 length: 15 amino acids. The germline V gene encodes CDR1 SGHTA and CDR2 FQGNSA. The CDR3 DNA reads TGTGCCAGCAGCTCGTACAGGTCCCCTCGGGACGAGCAGTACTTC. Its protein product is CASSSYRSPRDEQYF.

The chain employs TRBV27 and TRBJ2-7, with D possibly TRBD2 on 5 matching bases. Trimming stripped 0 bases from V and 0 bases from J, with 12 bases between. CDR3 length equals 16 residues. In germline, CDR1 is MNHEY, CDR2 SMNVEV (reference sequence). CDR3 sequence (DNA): TGTGCCAGCAGTTTATCGGTTAGCGCAAGCTCCTACGAGCAGTACTTC. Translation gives CASSLSVSASSYEQYF.

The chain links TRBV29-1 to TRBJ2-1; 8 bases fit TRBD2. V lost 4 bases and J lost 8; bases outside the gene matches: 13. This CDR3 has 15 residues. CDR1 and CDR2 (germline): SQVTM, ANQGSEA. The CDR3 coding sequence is TGCAGCGTTGCTGTAGCGGGAAGAGGATCCGATGAGCAGTTCTTC. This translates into CSVAVAGRGSDEQFF.

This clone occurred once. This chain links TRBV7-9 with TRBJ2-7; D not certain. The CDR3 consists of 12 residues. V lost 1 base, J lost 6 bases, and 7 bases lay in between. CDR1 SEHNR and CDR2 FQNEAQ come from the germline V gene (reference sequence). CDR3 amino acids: CASSLVGFEQYF. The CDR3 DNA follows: TGTGCCAGCAGCTTAGTAGGATTCGAGCAGTACTTC.

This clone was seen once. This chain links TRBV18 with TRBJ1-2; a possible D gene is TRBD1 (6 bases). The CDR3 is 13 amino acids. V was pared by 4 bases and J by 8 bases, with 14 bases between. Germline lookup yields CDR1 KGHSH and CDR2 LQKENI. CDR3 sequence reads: CASSRTEGDGYTF. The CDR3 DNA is TGTGCCAGCTCACGAACCGAGGGGGACGGCTACACCTTC.

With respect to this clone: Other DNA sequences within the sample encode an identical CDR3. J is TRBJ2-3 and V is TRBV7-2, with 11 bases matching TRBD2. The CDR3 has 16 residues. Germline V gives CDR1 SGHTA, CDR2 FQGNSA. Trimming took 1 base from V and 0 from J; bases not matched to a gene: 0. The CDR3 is CASSLVAGGSTDTQYF. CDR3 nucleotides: TGTGCCAGCAGCTTAGTAGCGGGAGGGAGCACAGATACGCAGTATTTT.

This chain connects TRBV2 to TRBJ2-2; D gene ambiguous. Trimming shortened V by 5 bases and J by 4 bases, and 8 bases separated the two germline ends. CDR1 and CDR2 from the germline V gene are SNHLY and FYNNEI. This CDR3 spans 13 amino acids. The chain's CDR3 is CASSYKPTGELFF. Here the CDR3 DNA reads TGTGCCAGCAGTTATAAACCCACCGGGGAGCTGTTTTTT.

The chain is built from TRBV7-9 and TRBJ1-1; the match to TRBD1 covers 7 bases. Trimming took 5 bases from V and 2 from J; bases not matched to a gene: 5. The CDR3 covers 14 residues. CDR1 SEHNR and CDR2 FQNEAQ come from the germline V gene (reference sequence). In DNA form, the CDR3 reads TGTGCCAGCAGCCCGGGACAGCATAACACTGAAGCTTTCTTT. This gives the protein CASSPGQHNTEAFF. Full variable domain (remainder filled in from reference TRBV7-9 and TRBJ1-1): DTGVSQNPRHKITKRGQNVTFRCDPISEHNRLYWYRQTLGQGPEFLTYFQNEAQLEKSRLLSDRFSAERPKGSFSTLEIQRTEQGDSAMYLCASSPGQHNTEAFFGQGTRLTVV.

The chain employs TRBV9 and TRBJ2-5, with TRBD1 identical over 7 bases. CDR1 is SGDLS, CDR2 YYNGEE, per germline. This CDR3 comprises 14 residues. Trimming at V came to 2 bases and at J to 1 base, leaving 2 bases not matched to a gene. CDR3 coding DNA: TGTGCCAGCAGCGTGGGGACAGTCCAAGAGACCCAGTACTTC. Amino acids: CASSVGTVQETQYF.

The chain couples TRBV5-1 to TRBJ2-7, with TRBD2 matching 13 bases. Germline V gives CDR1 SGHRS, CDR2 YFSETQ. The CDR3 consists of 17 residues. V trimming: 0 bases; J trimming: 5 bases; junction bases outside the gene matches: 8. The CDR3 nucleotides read TGCGCCAGCAGCTTGGGACCCGGACTAGCGGGAGCAGACGAGCAGTACTTC. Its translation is CASSLGPGLAGADEQYF.